The subject of this entry is one T cell receptor (beta chain). This sample was included in a study of blood T cell repertoires in COVID-19. Whole-study context: COVID-19 samples, acute and convalescent, were from the United States, Italy and Spain.

Per the original methods: It was from reference gene primer amplification that nucleated cell counts were estimated. Generated by immunoSEQ multiplex PCR, the TCRdb table keeps only in-frame clones and is missing some. The V and J calls and clone size are taken from that table; D and trimming were inferred from the DNA. The table has around 100,000 clones, roughly 87% seen once; the top ten hold approximately 7.3%. The CDR3 extends over 22 amino acids. The germline gives CDR1 LGHNT, CDR2 FRNRAP. J lost 0 bases, V lost 6 bases, and 18 bases had no gene match. The V gene is TRBV12-5, the J gene TRBJ2-6, with TRBD1 matching 12 bases. The sequencing sample was made of peripheral blood. The receptor was derived from a man aged 30 to 39 in a cohort sampled during active COVID-19. The CDR3 here is CASGPDRDRGPTLPSGANVLTF. Written as DNA, the CDR3 is TGTGCTAGTGGCCCCGACCGGGACAGGGGGCCCACTCTGCCCTCTGGGGCCAACGTCCTGACTTTC.